The rows below give T cell receptor beta chains drawn from one sample of a study of T-cell reconstitution after alpha-beta-depleted transplantation in children. TCRdb recomputed calls from the PCR reads with MiXCR, one row per CDR3 protein. The data hold a few hundred thousand distinct CDR3 sequences, with roughly a quarter observed a single time. Source: PBMCs, taken before TCRalphabeta/CD19-depleted stem cell transplant. These receptors were collected from a boy in the first two years of life with Wiskott-Aldrich syndrome, due to receive a stem cell transplant. The CDR3 runs from the conserved cysteine through the conserved F or W. Each record gives: D gene, clone size, J gene, V gene, CDR3 protein, CDR3 DNA. D genes are given only for firm matches. Size is stated for part of the rows, as once, few or many counts, or as a class when the clone is expanded.

. . TRBJ2-5 TRBV20-1 CSSLDNLRETQYF TGCAGTTCCCTGGACAATCTACGAGAGACCCAGTACTTC
. few TRBJ2-5 TRBV28 CASGTGPQETQYF TGTGCCAGCGGAACAGGGCCCCAAGAGACCCAGTACTTC
TRBD2 . TRBJ2-5 TRBV20-1 CSASGLAGGRGETQYF TGCAGTGCTAGCGGCCTAGCGGGAGGGCGGGGAGAGACCCAGTACTTC
. . TRBJ2-5 TRBV12-3/TRBV12-4 CASRPDGEETQYF TGTGCCAGCAGACCGGACGGGGAGGAGACCCAGTACTTC
TRBD2 . TRBJ2-1 TRBV29-1 CSVDPKLAGDRRANEQFF TGCAGCGTTGACCCTAAGCTAGCGGGAGATCGTAGGGCCAATGAGCAGTTCTTC
. . TRBJ1-1 TRBV7-9 CASSLSGAGGEAFF TGTGCCAGCAGCTTATCAGGGGCCGGGGGTGAAGCTTTCTTT
. . TRBJ2-1 TRBV29-1 CSAFGGQSYNEQFF TGCAGCGCGTTTGGGGGGCAGTCCTACAATGAGCAGTTCTTC
. few TRBJ2-1 TRBV4-1 CASSQDLHRVGNEQFF TGCGCCAGCAGCCAAGATTTGCACAGGGTTGGGAATGAGCAGTTCTTC
. . TRBJ2-7 TRBV11-2 CASTSWRGSYEQYF TGTGCCAGCACCTCGTGGCGGGGCTCCTACGAGCAGTACTTC
. . TRBJ1-1 TRBV29-1 CSVVGGAWDTEAFF TGCAGCGTTGTGGGGGGCGCTTGGGACACTGAAGCTTTCTTT
. . TRBJ2-7 TRBV7-2 CASSLSGGGPSYEQYF TGTGCCAGCAGCTTATCGGGTGGTGGGCCTTCCTACGAGCAGTACTTC
TRBD2 . TRBJ2-5 TRBV19 CASSTTSGGETQYF TGTGCCAGTAGTACGACTAGCGGGGGGGAGACCCAGTACTTC
. few TRBJ2-3 TRBV7-6 CASSLDGGPDTQYF TGTGCCAGCAGCTTAGACGGGGGTCCAGATACGCAGTATTTT
TRBD2 few TRBJ2-3 TRBV7-9 CASSSISGGSTDTQYF TGTGCCAGCAGCTCCATATCGGGGGGATCCACAGATACGCAGTATTTT
TRBD2 . TRBJ2-1 TRBV20-1 CSARDLGQGRTRLADYNEQFF TGCAGTGCTAGAGATCTCGGCCAGGGTAGAACCCGACTAGCGGATTACAATGAGCAGTTCTTC
. few TRBJ1-5 TRBV20-1 CSARSPGRRNQPQHF TGCAGTGCTAGATCCCCAGGGAGGCGGAATCAGCCCCAGCATTTT
TRBD1 . TRBJ2-1 TRBV3-1 CASSHRTGGNEQFF TGTGCCAGCAGCCATCGGACAGGGGGCAATGAGCAGTTCTTC
TRBD2 . TRBJ2-1 TRBV5-1 CASSLVVAGGHNEQFF TGCGCCAGCAGCTTGGTGGTAGCGGGAGGACACAATGAGCAGTTCTTC
TRBD2 few TRBJ2-1 TRBV29-1 CSVNTGTSVGNEQFF TGCAGCGTAAATACCGGGACTAGTGTAGGCAATGAGCAGTTCTTC
TRBD1 many TRBJ1-5 TRBV20-1 CSATGGNQPQHF TGCAGTGCGACAGGGGGCAATCAGCCCCAGCATTTT
. . TRBJ2-3 TRBV5-1 CASSDGPVGVSTDTQYF TGCGCCAGCAGCGACGGCCCGGTGGGGGTTAGCACAGATACGCAGTATTTT
TRBD2 . TRBJ2-1 TRBV5-1 CASSWSGVNSYNEQFF TGCGCCAGCAGCTGGAGCGGGGTCAACTCCTACAATGAGCAGTTCTTC
. few TRBJ1-2 TRBV15 CATSIRMSKGYTF TGTGCCACCAGCATTCGAATGTCTAAGGGCTACACCTTC
TRBD1 few TRBJ2-1 TRBV5-1 CASSRTSGTGTMDEQFF TGCGCCAGCAGCAGGACCTCCGGGACAGGGACTATGGATGAGCAGTTCTTC
. . TRBJ1-5 TRBV24-1 CATSATGLQPQHF TGTGCCACCAGTGCCACGGGCTTGCAGCCCCAGCATTTT
TRBD2 few TRBJ2-5 TRBV28 CASSLAGGPQETQYF TGTGCCAGCAGTTTAGCGGGAGGCCCCCAAGAGACCCAGTACTTC
. . TRBJ2-2 TRBV5-1 CASSLAGPSTGELFF TGCGCCAGCAGCTTGGCAGGGCCCTCCACCGGGGAGCTGTTTTTT
. . TRBJ2-3 TRBV10-3 CAISPNKGRTDTQYF TGTGCCATCAGTCCCAACAAGGGCCGCACAGATACGCAGTATTTT
. . TRBJ1-6 TRBV20-1 CSARVWGAGGGYNSPLHF TGCAGTGCTAGAGTTTGGGGAGCCGGAGGGGGATATAATTCACCCCTCCACTTT
TRBD2 . TRBJ2-5 TRBV7-8 CASSLRASGKQETQYF TGTGCCAGCAGCTTGAGGGCTAGCGGTAAACAAGAGACCCAGTACTTC
. few TRBJ1-5 TRBV12-3/TRBV12-4 CASSPRGRVNQPQHF TGTGCCAGCAGTCCCCGGGGCAGGGTAAATCAGCCCCAGCATTTT
. . TRBJ2-7 TRBV5-1 CASSLEAGTAYEQYF TGCGCCAGCAGCTTGGAAGCCGGGACGGCCTACGAGCAGTACTTC
. . TRBJ1-5 TRBV6-6 CASREGKQPQHF TGTGCCAGCAGGGAGGGAAAACAGCCCCAGCATTTT
TRBD2 . TRBJ2-5 TRBV7-9 CASSFSVAGGETQYF TGTGCCAGCAGTTTCTCGGTGGCGGGAGGCGAGACCCAGTACTTC